The sequence of this TCR beta chain was determined in a study of graft-versus-host responses after intestinal transplantation. This CDR3 is 13 amino acids long. Germline values: CDR1 LNHNV, CDR2 YYDKDF (reference sequence). The V and J ends lost 6 bases and 8 bases, in that order; junction bases with no gene match: 7. Sequencing was performed with immunoSEQ multiplex PCR; in TCRdb, only in-frame clones are kept and a portion is missing. The sample carries about 27,000 clones, around 94% recorded once. The V and J genes are TRBV15 and TRBJ1-2; 9 bases align to TRBD1. The material was PBMCs, obtained just over 29 days after intestinal transplant. This clonotype originated in a human patient who received an intestinal transplant, so some T cells may come from the graft donor. This CDR3 reads CATSLGTGKGYTF. CDR3 coding DNA: TGTGCCACCAGTCTAGGGACAGGGAAAGGCTACACCTTC.